What follows are 10 T cell receptor beta chains derived from one specimen sequenced in a study of shared clonotypes between healthy human individuals. Clones were read by immunoSEQ multiplex PCR, and TCRdb kept only the in-frame ones, dropping some. The sample lists about 980,000 clones, around three quarters occurring once. The source material was memory CD4+ T cells sorted from blood. Subset indicated: CD45RA-negative fraction. The receptors were gathered from a man younger than 30 in good health.

The table lists this clone with a few counts. The gene calls are TRBV30 and TRBJ2-2, with 9 bases identical to TRBD1. The V segment lost 7 bases and the J segment 7 bases; nucleotides outside the gene matches: 10. The CDR3 runs 14 residues. CDR1 is GTSNPN, CDR2 SVGIG, per germline (reference sequence). In DNA form, the CDR3 reads TGTGCCTCAACCGGGGACAGGGTGGTCGGGGAGCTGTTTTTT. Protein product: CASTGDRVVGELFF.

This chain connects TRBV9 to TRBJ2-2; D tentatively reads TRBD1 or TRBD2 (5 bases each). The CDR3 is made up of 15 amino acids. Deletions cut 0 bases from V and 7 bases from J, with 13 bases between. Germline assignment: CDR1 SGDLS and CDR2 YYNGEE. Here the CDR3 DNA reads TGTGCCAGCAGCGTAGAGGCAGGGAGAGTCGGGGAGCTGTTTTTT. It yields the protein CASSVEAGRVGELFF.

The chain links TRBV5-1 to TRBJ2-7; no definite D call. Germline CDR1 SGHRS, CDR2 YFSETQ. The V and J ends lost 0 bases and 2 bases respectively, with 9 bases between them. The CDR3 consists of 14 residues. CDR3 sequence: CASSLETGAYEQYF. The CDR3, as DNA: TGCGCCAGCAGCTTGGAGACCGGAGCCTACGAGCAGTACTTC.

The V gene is TRBV5-1, the J gene TRBJ2-3; 10 bases are a match to TRBD2. The CDR3 sequence is 14 residues long. Trimming cost V 8 bases and J 3 bases; bases outside gene matches: 6. From germline, CDR1 is SGHRS and CDR2 YFSETQ. The CDR3 region is CASSKREGTDTQYF. CDR3 bases: TGCGCCAGTTCAAAGCGGGAGGGGACAGATACGCAGTATTTT.

The chain employs TRBV5-6 and TRBJ2-7, with D uncertain. V was shortened by 0 bases and J by 2 bases, with 6 bases between the two germline ends. This CDR3 has 13 residues. Germline loops: CDR1 SGHDT, CDR2 YYEEEE. The CDR3 spells CASSLDQAYEQYF. CDR3 DNA sequence: TGTGCCAGCAGCTTGGACCAAGCCTACGAGCAGTACTTC.

This clone was counted between two and nine times. The same CDR3 can be traced to other DNA sequences in this sample. V usage is TRBV18 and J usage is TRBJ2-1; possibly TRBD1 or TRBD2 for D (5 bases each). The germline V gene encodes CDR1 KGHSH and CDR2 LQKENI. V lost 3 bases and J 4 bases, leaving 13 bases between the germline ends. This CDR3 is built from 15 residues. Written as DNA, the CDR3 is TGTGCCAGCTCACCGCCCAGTGGGGGATACAATGAGCAGTTCTTC. This sequence encodes CASSPPSGGYNEQFF.

The chain is built from TRBV20-1 and TRBJ1-1, with D possibly being TRBD1 (5 bases). In germline, CDR1 is DFQATT, CDR2 SNEGSKA (reference sequence). There are 11 residues in the CDR3. CDR3 loop: CRLGDGTEAFF. CDR3 nucleotide sequence: TGCAGGCTGGGGGACGGCACTGAAGCTTTCTTT.

This clone was seen once. This chain links TRBV12-2 with TRBJ2-1; TRBD2 reflects the table's D call only, with no check against the DNA. TRBV12-2 is reported as a pseudogene. The CDR3 is 18 amino acids. For the CDR3, the DNA is TGTGCAAGTCGTCCCGGGGGACTAGCGGGCTACTCCTACAATGAGCAGTTCTTC. It specifies CASRPGGLAGYSYNEQFF.

The chain combines TRBV19 with TRBJ2-2; D not certain. Germline V gives CDR1 LNHDA, CDR2 SQIVND (reference sequence). V lost 6 bases, J lost 2 bases, and 10 bases lay in between. The CDR3 contains 14 residues. CDR3 nucleotides: TGTGCCAGTAGCTCCTGGGCTAACACCGGGGAGCTGTTTTTT. Its translation is CASSSWANTGELFF.

The chain links TRBV30 to TRBJ1-2; 11 bases match TRBD1. The V segment lost 4 bases and the J segment 3 bases; nucleotides outside the gene matches: 4. CDR3 length: 14 residues. CDR1 and CDR2 (germline): GTSNPN, SVGIG (reference sequence). CDR3 coding DNA: TGTGCCTGGACTTCGGGACAGGGGGACTATGGCTACACCTTC. The encoded protein is CAWTSGQGDYGYTF.